Reported below is one T cell receptor beta chain. This record comes from a study of control samples from healthy donors and cancer patients. Only in-frame clones appear in the TCRdb table, and some are missing; sequencing was by immunoSEQ multiplex PCR. Among more than 100,000 clones listed, 70% to 90% were seen once. The sequenced sample was blood. The TCR sequence derives from a man aged 35-49 years in good health.

Here the CDR3 DNA reads TGTGCCAGCAGCTGGACAGTAAAGCTATATCGGAACACTGAAGCTTTCTTT. It is translated as CASSWTVKLYRNTEAFF. V is TRBV5-6 and J is TRBJ1-1; weak D call: TRBD1 (6 bases). The CDR3 is made up of 17 amino acids. Germline CDR1 and CDR2: SGHDT and YYEEEE. V lost 3 bases and J lost 1, with 19 bases in between.